What follows are 24 T cell receptor beta chains derived from one specimen sequenced in a study of blood T cells in healthy people across ages (dated by TCRdb to about 2015). Libraries were made using 5' RACE. Sequencing took place on an Illumina HiSeq 2500. A second PCR of about 7 to 12 cycles was run with a J-beta primer mix and a sample-barcoded 5' primer. The raw public data were reprocessed by TCRdb itself: fastp quality trimming at Q25, MiXCR clonotype calling, in-frame beta chains only. Identical CDR3 protein sequences are pooled into one entry, listed with their most common genes and DNA. Present in this sample are some 760,000 distinct CDR3 sequences, more than 20% of which were seen just once. Of the sample, 9.4% is held by the ten largest clones. Separately, the same data were catalogued under a study of T cells of mothers and their children.

Input material: blood. The origin of the receptors is a boy aged 5-17 years in good health.

This chain joins TRBV27 and TRBJ2-5; the D call may be TRBD1 or TRBD2 (6 bases each). V gave up 5 bases and J gave up 5 bases, with 15 bases separating them. CDR3 length: 14 residues. The germline CDR1 and CDR2 sequences are MNHEY and SMNVEV (reference sequence). CDR3 residues: CASSPRGREETQYF. The CDR3 DNA sequence: TGTGCCAGCAGTCCCCGGGGGCGAGAGGAGACCCAGTACTTC.

This chain uses TRBV5-1 with TRBJ2-4, with 10 bases aligning to TRBD2. The germline V gene has CDR1 SGHRS and CDR2 YFSETQ. J gave up 9 bases and V 5 bases, and 8 bases lay outside the gene matches. This CDR3 spans 14 amino acids. The CDR3 region is CASRPETSGSIQYF. CDR3 nucleotide sequence: TGCGCCAGCAGACCTGAGACTAGCGGGTCCATTCAGTACTTC.

The chain joins TRBV5-5 to TRBJ1-2; D possibly corresponds to TRBD1 (5 bases). Between the trimmed V and J ends, which lost 2 bases and 4 bases, there was a span of 12 bases. Germline V CDR1 and CDR2: SGHKS, YYEKEE (reference sequence). The CDR3 loop spans 14 amino acids. The CDR3 is CASSLEGSPYGYTF. CDR3 DNA: TGTGCCAGCAGCTTAGAGGGGTCCCCCTATGGCTACACCTTC.

The chain employs TRBV18 and TRBJ2-5, with D perhaps assigned TRBD1 or TRBD2 (6 bases each). This CDR3 contains 15 residues. V was shortened by 0 bases and J by 3 bases, with 11 bases between the two germline ends. The germline CDR1 and CDR2 sequences are KGHSH and LQKENI. The CDR3 DNA is TGTGCCAGCTCACCACCCGGTAGGGGGGAAGAGACCCAGTACTTC. This gives the protein CASSPPGRGEETQYF.

This clonotype was counted once. The chain carries TRBV6-6 and TRBJ2-7, with D maybe TRBD1 (5 bases). CDR3 length: 16 amino acids. Per the germline V gene, CDR1 is MNHNY and CDR2 is SVGAGI (reference sequence). V was clipped by 5 bases and J by 0 bases, with 17 bases between them. CDR3 protein: CASSRVQTAGSYEQYF. In nucleotides, the CDR3 is TGTGCCAGCAGTCGGGTTCAGACAGCAGGCTCCTACGAGCAGTACTTC.

The chain couples TRBV13 to TRBJ2-5, with D possibly matching TRBD1 (6 bases). V was pared by 0 bases and J by 9 bases, with 8 bases between. Germline lookup yields CDR1 PRHDT and CDR2 FYEKMQ (reference sequence). The CDR3 is 12 amino acids. CDR3 sequence (DNA): TGTGCCAGCAGCTTAGGCAGGGGAGCCCAGTACTTC. This codes for CASSLGRGAQYF.

This clonotype was seen a handful of times. The rearrangement joins TRBV6-2 or TRBV6-3 to TRBJ2-1, with 9 bases aligning to TRBD2. The CDR3 loop spans 17 amino acids. Germline V gene data show CDR1 as MNHEY and CDR2 as SVGEGT. Trimming removed 2 bases from V and 0 bases from J; junction bases left unmatched: 5. The CDR3 is CASSYDGLAISYNEQFF. In DNA, the CDR3 is TGTGCCAGCAGTTACGACGGACTAGCGATCTCCTACAATGAGCAGTTCTTC.

There are a few counts of this clonotype. The rearrangement uses TRBV7-2 and TRBJ2-1, with D possibly TRBD2 on 6 matching bases. The end of the DNA aligns better with TRBJ2-5, so the J call may be wrong. Germline assignment: CDR1 SGHTA and CDR2 FQGNSA. The CDR3 runs 15 residues. The CDR3: CASSLAGGGGKTQYF. CDR3 nucleotides: TGTGCCAGCAGCTTAGCGGGCGGTGGGGGGAAGACCCAGTACTTC.

The rearrangement uses TRBV6-5 and TRBJ1-2, with no clear D. CDR1 is MNHEY and CDR2 is SVGAGI in the germline V gene. Deletions cut 0 bases from V and 1 base from J, with 6 bases between. This CDR3 comprises 14 residues. The DNA for the CDR3 is TGTGCCAGCAGTTACTCTGTACGTAACTATGGCTACACCTTC. Translated, it gives CASSYSVRNYGYTF.

The V call is TRBV29-1, the J call TRBJ2-2, with 10 bases aligning to TRBD2. Germline loops: CDR1 SQVTM, CDR2 ANQGSEA. The CDR3 length is 12 residues. V shed 7 bases and J 6 bases; nucleotides not matched to a gene: 2. DNA of the CDR3: TGCAGCGCGGGGACTAGCGCCGGGGAGCTGTTTTTT. It encodes CSAGTSAGELFF.

In its sample, this clonotype was seen a few times. The chain carries TRBV5-1 and TRBJ1-1; D is unresolved. This CDR3 region has 15 residues. Looked up from germline, CDR1 is SGHRS and CDR2 is YFSETQ. Trimming stripped 0 bases from V and 0 bases from J, with 9 bases between. CDR3 coding DNA: TGCGCCAGCAGCTTGGTGTCAGACATGAACACTGAAGCTTTCTTT. Translating it yields CASSLVSDMNTEAFF.

This clonotype was picked up a small number of times. The chain joins TRBV11-2 to TRBJ1-6; TRBD1 matches 10 bases. CDR1 and CDR2 (germline): SGHAT, FQNNGV. Losses at the gene ends were 6 bases for V and 0 bases for J; bases not matched to a gene: 5. CDR3 length: 17 amino acids. In nucleotides, the CDR3 is TGTGCCAGCAGACGACAGGGGGCCATCTCCTATAATTCACCCCTCCACTTT. This codes for CASRRQGAISYNSPLHF.

This clonotype was observed a handful of times. V and J are TRBV6-2 or TRBV6-3 and TRBJ2-5; 12 bases match TRBD1. The end of the DNA is better explained by TRBJ2-7, so the J call may be wrong. CDR3 length: 17 amino acids. From germline, CDR1 is MNHEY and CDR2 SVGEGT. The CDR3 DNA is TGTGCCAGCAGTTACGAGGGGGGGACAGGGGGCCTTTACGAGCAGTACTTC. Translating it yields CASSYEGGTGGLYEQYF.

The CDR3 is CASSPMTGGYEQYF. DNA for the CDR3: TGTGCCAGCAGTCCGATGACAGGGGGATACGAGCAGTACTTC. V gene TRBV9 combines with J gene TRBJ2-1; 9 nucleotides match TRBD1. The end of the DNA aligns better with TRBJ2-7, so the J call may be wrong. The CDR3 covers 14 residues. Looked up from germline, CDR1 is SGDLS and CDR2 is YYNGEE.

This chain connects TRBV6-1 to TRBJ2-1, with D perhaps TRBD2 (5 bases). Germline V CDR1 and CDR2: MNHNS, SASEGT. Trimming left V 5 bases short and J 2 bases short, with 10 bases between. The CDR3 spans 14 residues. CDR3 amino acids: CASSSRAAYNEQFF. The DNA of the CDR3 is TGTGCCAGCAGTTCTAGAGCGGCCTACAATGAGCAGTTCTTC.

This clonotype came up a few times. J is TRBJ1-6 and V is TRBV28; D is unresolved. V dropped 2 bases and J dropped 7 bases, with 21 bases sitting between them. This CDR3 contains 18 residues. The germline V gene has CDR1 MDHEN and CDR2 SYDVKM. The CDR3 sequence: CASSLVRKISSSNSPLHF. The CDR3 DNA is TGTGCCAGCAGTTTAGTACGGAAAATAAGTAGTTCCAATTCACCCCTCCACTTT.

V usage is TRBV3-1 and J usage is TRBJ2-3; TRBD1 agrees at 7 bases. This CDR3 is 14 amino acids long. Unmatched junction bases numbered 4, after V lost 3 bases and J lost 4 bases. The germline CDR1 and CDR2 sequences are LGHDT and YNNKEL (reference sequence). This CDR3 reads CASSHDRVADTQYF. CDR3 DNA sequence: TGTGCCAGCAGCCATGACAGGGTCGCAGATACGCAGTATTTT.

This clonotype showed up just once. The chain combines TRBV19 with TRBJ2-1, with D unclear. Trimming left V 3 bases short and J 3 bases short, with 9 bases between. From germline, CDR1 is LNHDA and CDR2 SQIVND (reference sequence). The CDR3 consists of 14 residues. The CDR3: CASSIYLNYNEQFF. The CDR3 coding sequence is TGTGCCAGTAGTATTTACCTCAACTACAATGAGCAGTTCTTC. Full variable domain (missing parts from reference TRBV19 and TRBJ2-1): DGGITQSPKYLFRKEGQNVTLSCEQNLNHDAMYWYRQDPGQGLRLIYYSQIVNDFQKGDIAEGYSVSREKKESFPLTVTSAQKNPTAFYLCASSIYLNYNEQFFGPGTRLTVL.

The table lists this clonotype with a few counts. The V gene is TRBV20-1, the J gene TRBJ1-4; 9 nucleotides agree with TRBD1. Germline CDR1 DFQATT, CDR2 SNEGSKA (reference sequence). CDR3 length: 14 residues. V trimming: 7 bases; J trimming: 8 bases; junction bases outside the gene matches: 11. This CDR3 reads CSDPSTGGEEKLFF. CDR3 nucleotides: TGCAGTGACCCTTCGACAGGGGGTGAGGAAAAACTGTTTTTT.

The chain links TRBV20-1 to TRBJ2-7; D perhaps matches TRBD1 (6 bases). The CDR3 contains 14 residues. Germline loops: CDR1 DFQATT, CDR2 SNEGSKA (reference sequence). Trimming pared 0 bases from V and 5 bases from J, leaving 14 bases between. The CDR3 DNA is TGCAGTGCTAGAGATTTCCGGGACACCCACGAGCAGTACTTC. This codes for CSARDFRDTHEQYF.

This clonotype was seen only a few times. The chain links TRBV28 to TRBJ1-1, with 7 bases matching TRBD1. This CDR3 contains 12 residues. The V gene end was trimmed by 5 bases and the J gene end by 10 bases; junction bases not matched to a gene: 7. The germline gives CDR1 MDHEN, CDR2 SYDVKM. The CDR3 region is CASSSPRGRAFF. The CDR3 DNA reads as TGTGCCAGCAGTAGCCCGAGGGGGCGAGCTTTCTTT.

This chain's CDR3 is CASSFRGHDGETQYF. The CDR3 coding sequence is TGTGCCAGCAGCTTCAGGGGGCATGACGGGGAGACCCAGTACTTC. J is TRBJ2-5 and V is TRBV7-6; the match to TRBD1 covers 8 bases. The CDR3 runs to 15 residues. V dropped 3 bases and J dropped 5; count of bases not matched to a gene: 8. Germline CDR1 SGHVS, CDR2 FNYEAQ.

There are many counts of this clonotype. At one boundary the junction diverges from the germline segment, which might be a read error. V is TRBV7-9 and J is TRBJ2-7; D is unresolved. Germline V gene sequence: CDR1 SEHNR, CDR2 FQNEAQ (reference sequence). The CDR3 has 12 residues. The CDR3 loop reads CASSLVAGEQYF. CDR3 nucleotide sequence: TGTGCCAGCAGTTTAGTGGCCGGCGAGCAGTACTTC. Looking up the rest from reference TRBV7-9 and TRBJ2-7 gives the full variable domain: DTGVSQNPRHKITKRGQNVTFRCDPISEHNRLYWYRQTLGQGPEFLTYFQNEAQLEKSRLLSDRFSAERPKGSFSTLEIQRTEQGDSAMYLCASSLVAGEQYFGPGTRLTVT.

This chain uses TRBV25-1 with TRBJ2-5; D possibly corresponds to TRBD2 (6 bases). The V gene lost 3 bases and the J gene lost 11 bases, with 19 bases spanning the gap. Germline V gene sequence: CDR1 MGHDK, CDR2 SYGVNS. This CDR3 has 14 residues. The CDR3 bases are TGTGCCAGCAGTGACAGGGTCACTACGGGGGAGCAGTACTTC. Its translation is CASSDRVTTGEQYF.